The clone carrying this T cell receptor beta chain was recorded a few times. No antigen is known for it. Constant-segment primers were used for 5'RACE, and the resulting TCR alpha and TCR beta cDNA libraries carried sample barcodes and UMIs. From the 5' RACE reads, TCRdb called clonotypes with MiXCR, one entry per CDR3 protein. The sample contains under 200,000 distinct CDR3 sequences, around 10% of which appear only once. This specimen belongs to a study of T-cell memory formation after mild COVID-19. The wider study: TCR clusters were largely donor specific.

V dropped 4 bases and J dropped 6; count of bases not matched to a gene: 6. The CDR3 is made up of 14 amino acids. In germline, CDR1 is MGHRA, CDR2 YSYEKL. Study results and limitations: Balance between CD4 and CD8 was seen in clones contracting day 15 to 85, and a CD4+ lean was seen in later expanders. Certain responding clones were present in pre-infection memory, suggesting participation of cross-reactive memory.

This sequence was found in a young man who had mild COVID-19 (a few samples of this study predate the infection). Cell type and time point are not known. Sequencing input: PBMCs or a T cell subset sorted from them (not recorded which). The gene calls are TRBV4-1 and TRBJ1-3; 7 nucleotides match TRBD1. The CDR3 region has the DNA TGCGCCAGCAGCCCAGGGACAGTGATAAACACCATATATTTT. Translating it yields CASSPGTVINTIYF.